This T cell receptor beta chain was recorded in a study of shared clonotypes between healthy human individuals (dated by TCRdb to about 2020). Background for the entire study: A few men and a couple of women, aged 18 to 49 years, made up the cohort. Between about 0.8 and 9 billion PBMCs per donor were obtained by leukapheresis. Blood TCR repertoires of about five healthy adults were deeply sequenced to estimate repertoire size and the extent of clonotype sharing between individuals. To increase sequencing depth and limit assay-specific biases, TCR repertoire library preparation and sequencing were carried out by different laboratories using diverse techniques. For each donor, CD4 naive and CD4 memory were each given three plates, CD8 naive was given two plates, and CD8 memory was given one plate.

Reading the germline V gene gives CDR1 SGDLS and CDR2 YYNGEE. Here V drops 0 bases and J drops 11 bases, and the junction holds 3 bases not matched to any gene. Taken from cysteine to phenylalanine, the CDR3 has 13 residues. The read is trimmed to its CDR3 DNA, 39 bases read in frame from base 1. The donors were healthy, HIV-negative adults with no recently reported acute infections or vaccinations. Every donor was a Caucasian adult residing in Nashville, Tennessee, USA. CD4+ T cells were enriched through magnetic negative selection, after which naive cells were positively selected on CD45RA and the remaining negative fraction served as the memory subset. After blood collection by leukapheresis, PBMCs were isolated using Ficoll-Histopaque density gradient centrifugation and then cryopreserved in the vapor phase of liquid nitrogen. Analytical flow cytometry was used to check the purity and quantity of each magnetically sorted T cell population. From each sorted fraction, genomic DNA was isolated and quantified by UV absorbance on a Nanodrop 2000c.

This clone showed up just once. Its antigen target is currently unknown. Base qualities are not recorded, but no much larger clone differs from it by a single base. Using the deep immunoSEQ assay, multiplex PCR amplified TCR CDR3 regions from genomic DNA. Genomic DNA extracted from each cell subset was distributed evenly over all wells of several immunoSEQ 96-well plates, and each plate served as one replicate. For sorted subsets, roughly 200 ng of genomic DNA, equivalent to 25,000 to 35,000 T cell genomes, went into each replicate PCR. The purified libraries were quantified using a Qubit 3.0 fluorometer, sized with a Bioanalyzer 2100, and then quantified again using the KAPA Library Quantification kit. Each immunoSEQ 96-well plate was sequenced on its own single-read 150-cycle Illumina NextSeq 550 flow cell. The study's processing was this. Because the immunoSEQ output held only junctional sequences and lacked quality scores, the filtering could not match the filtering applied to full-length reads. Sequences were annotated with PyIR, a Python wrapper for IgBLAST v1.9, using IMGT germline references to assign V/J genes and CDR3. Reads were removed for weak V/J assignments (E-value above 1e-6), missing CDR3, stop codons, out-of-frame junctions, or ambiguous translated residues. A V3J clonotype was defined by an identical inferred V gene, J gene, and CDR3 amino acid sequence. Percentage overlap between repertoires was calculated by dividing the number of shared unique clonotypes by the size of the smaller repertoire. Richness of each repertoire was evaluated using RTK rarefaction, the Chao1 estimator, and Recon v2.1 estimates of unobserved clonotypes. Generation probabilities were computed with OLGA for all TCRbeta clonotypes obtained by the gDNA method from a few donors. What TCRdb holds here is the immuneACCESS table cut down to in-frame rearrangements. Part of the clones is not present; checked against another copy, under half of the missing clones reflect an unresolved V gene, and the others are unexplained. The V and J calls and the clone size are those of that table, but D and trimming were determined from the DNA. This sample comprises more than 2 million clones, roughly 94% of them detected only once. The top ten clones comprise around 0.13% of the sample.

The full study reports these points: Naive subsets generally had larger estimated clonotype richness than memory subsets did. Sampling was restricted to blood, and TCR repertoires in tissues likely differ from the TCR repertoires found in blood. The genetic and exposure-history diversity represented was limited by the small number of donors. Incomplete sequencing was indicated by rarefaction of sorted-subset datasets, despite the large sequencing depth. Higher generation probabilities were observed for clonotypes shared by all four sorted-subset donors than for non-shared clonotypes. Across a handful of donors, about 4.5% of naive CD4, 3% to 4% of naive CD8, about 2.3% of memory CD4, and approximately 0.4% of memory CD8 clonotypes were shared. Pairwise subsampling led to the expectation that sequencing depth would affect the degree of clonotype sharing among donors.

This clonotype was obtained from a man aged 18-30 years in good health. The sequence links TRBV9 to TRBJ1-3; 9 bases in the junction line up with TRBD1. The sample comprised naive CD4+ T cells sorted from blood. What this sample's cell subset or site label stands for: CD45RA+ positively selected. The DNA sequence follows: TGTGCCAGCAGCGTAGTGGGACAGGGTCCCATATATTTT. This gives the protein CASSVVGQGPIYF.